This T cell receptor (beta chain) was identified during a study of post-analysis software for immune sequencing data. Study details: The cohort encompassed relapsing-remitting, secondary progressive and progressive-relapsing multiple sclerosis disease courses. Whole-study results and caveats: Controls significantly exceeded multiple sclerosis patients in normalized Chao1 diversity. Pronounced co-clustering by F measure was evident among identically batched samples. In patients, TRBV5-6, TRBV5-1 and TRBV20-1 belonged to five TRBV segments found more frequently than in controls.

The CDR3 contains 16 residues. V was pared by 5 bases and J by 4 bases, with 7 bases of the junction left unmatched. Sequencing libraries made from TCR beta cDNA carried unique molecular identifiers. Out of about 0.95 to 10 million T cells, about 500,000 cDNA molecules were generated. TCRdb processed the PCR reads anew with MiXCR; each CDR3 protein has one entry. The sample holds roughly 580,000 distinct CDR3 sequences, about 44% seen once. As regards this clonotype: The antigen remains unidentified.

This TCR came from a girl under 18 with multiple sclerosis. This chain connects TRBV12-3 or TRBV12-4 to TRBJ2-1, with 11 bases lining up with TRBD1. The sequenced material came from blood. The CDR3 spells CASSPPGTGGYNEQFF. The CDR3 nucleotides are TGTGCCAGCAGTCCTCCCGGGACAGGGGGATACAATGAGCAGTTCTTC.